This T cell receptor beta chain was recorded in a study of blood T cell repertoires in COVID-19 (TCRdb year 2020). About the full investigation: Collaborator samples came from the United States, Italy and Spain and covered acute and convalescent phases of COVID-19. The samples were drawn from the first 160 participants of the ongoing ImmuneRACE study and from 950 to 1,500 subjects provided by 6 global collaborators. The prospective study material was composed of cDNA or gDNA derived from T cells, B-cell-depleted T cells, or PBMCs. Where HLA class I and class II types were available, the types were taken from metadata supplied by the sample provider, not from assay-based typing. The sample metadata nearly always contained a de-identified subject ID, COVID-19 status, age in years and sex. The dataset comprised deeply sampled blood TCRbeta repertoires from subjects exposed to, actively infected with, or recovered from COVID-19. The repertoires were made available in a free public database intended to serve as a resource for research on the immune response to SARS-CoV-2. Study-wide conclusions, independent of this receptor: Clinical and demographic metadata were provided uncurated, with the amount varying by source and participant.

At one collaborating source in Seattle, patients were enrolled during active infection and were followed longitudinally through the course of disease. Whole blood was collected in K2EDTA tubes by collaborating institutions according to the institutions' own protocols. For TCRbeta analysis, collaborators shipped samples in one of three forms: frozen whole blood, isolated PBMCs, or DNA extracted from either of those sample types. As concerns this clone: This receptor's antigen is unknown. No clone much larger than this one lies a single base away; base qualities are absent.

TCRbeta CDR3 regions were amplified from genomic DNA using the immunoSEQ Assay, a bias-controlled multiplex PCR. Under the source paper's analysis protocol: The number of nucleated cells in each sample was estimated by amplification of reference gene primers within the assay. To quantify the absolute abundance of each unique TCRbeta CDR3 rearrangement, sequence reads were collapsed and filtered. For each sample, productive Simpson clonality was calculated as the square root of Simpson's diversity index across productive rearrangements. In TCRdb, the immuneACCESS table is reduced to in-frame sequences with V and J assigned. These tables do not hold every clone; where another copy was compared, an unresolved V gene accounts for under half, and the others remain unexplained. That table supplies the V and J calls and clone size; D and trimming were determined from the DNA. The sample table shows more than 300,000 clones, and approximately 89% are seen once. About 1.7% of the sample belongs to the ten largest clones.

The CDR3 goes from the cysteine to the phenylalanine over 13 residues. Only the CDR3 DNA is retained, 39 bases long and in frame from the first base. The germline V gene supplies CDR1 SGHAT and CDR2 FQNNGV. At the junction V is shortened by 5 bases and J by 4 bases, with 11 bases in between. Sequencing was performed on peripheral blood. This receptor was obtained from a woman aged 25-40 years with COVID-19, enrolled during active disease. The rearranged chain carries TRBV11-2 and TRBJ1-1, with a tentative D gene TRBD1 over 5 matching bases. The DNA reads as follows: TGTGCCAGCAGCGGGGACTGGGGCACTGAAGCTTTCTTT. It encodes CASSGDWGTEAFF.